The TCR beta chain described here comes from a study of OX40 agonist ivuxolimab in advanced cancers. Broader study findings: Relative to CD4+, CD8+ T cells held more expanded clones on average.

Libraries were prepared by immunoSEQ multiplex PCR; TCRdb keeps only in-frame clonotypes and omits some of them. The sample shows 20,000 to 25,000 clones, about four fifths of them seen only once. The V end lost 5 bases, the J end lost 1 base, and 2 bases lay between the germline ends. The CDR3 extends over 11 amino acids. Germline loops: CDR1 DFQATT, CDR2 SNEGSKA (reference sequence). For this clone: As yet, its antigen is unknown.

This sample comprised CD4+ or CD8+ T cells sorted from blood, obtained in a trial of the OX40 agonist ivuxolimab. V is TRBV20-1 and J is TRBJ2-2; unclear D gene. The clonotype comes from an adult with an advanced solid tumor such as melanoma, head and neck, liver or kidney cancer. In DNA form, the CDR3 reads TGCAGTGCTGAGAACACCGGGGAGCTGTTTTTT. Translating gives CSAENTGELFF.